This note documents a single T cell receptor (beta chain) sequence. Its antigen is unidentified. V shed 2 bases and J 3 bases; nucleotides not matched to a gene: 5. The CDR3 loop spans 15 amino acids. Germline V CDR1 and CDR2: SGDLS, YYNGEE. This sample was included in a study of CD8+ T cells in alopecia areata. Study-wide results and caveats: For lesional scalp, especially alopecia totalis/universalis, clonality was higher than in normal scalp.

RNA, once extracted, was reverse transcribed into cDNA for use as the sequencing template. The protocol was immunoSEQ multiplex PCR, while the TCRdb copy is restricted to in-frame clones and leaves out a portion. This table has about 140,000 clones, approximately 56% appearing once. Sequenced: CD8+ T cells sorted from blood. The chain combines TRBV9 with TRBJ2-7; 10 bases match TRBD2. The sequence was obtained from a human donor in good health. DNA for the CDR3: TGTGCCAGCAGCGTTTTAGCGGGAGGCCTCTACGAGCAGTACTTC. Amino acid sequence: CASSVLAGGLYEQYF. The whole variable domain, filled in from reference TRBV9 and TRBJ2-7, reads DSGVTQTPKHLITATGQRVTLRCSPRSGDLSVYWYQQSLDQGLQFLIQYYNGEERAKGNILERFSAQQFPDLHSELNLSSLELGDSALYFCASSVLAGGLYEQYFGPGTRLTVT.